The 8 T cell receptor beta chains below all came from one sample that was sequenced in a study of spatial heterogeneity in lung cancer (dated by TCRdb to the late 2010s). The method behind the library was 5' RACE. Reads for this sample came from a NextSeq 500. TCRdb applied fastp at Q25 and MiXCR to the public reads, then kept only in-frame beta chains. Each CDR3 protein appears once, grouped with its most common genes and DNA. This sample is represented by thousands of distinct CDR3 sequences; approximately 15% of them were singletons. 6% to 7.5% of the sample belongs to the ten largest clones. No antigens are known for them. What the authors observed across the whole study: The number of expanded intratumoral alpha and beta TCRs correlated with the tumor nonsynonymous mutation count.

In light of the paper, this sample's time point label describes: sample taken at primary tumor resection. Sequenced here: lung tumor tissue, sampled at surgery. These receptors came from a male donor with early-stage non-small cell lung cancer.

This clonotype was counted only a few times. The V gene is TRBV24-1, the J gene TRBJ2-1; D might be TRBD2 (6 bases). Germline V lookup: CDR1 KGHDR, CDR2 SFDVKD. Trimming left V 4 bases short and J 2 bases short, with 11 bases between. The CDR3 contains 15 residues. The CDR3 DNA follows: TGTGCCACCAGTGACGCGGGACGGGCCTACAATGAGCAGTTCTTC. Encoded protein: CATSDAGRAYNEQFF.

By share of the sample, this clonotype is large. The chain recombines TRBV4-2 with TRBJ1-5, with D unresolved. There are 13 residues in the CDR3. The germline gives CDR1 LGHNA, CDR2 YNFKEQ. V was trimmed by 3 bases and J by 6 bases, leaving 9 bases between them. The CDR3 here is CASSHDGFQPQHF. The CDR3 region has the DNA TGTGCCAGCAGCCATGATGGTTTTCAGCCCCAGCATTTT.

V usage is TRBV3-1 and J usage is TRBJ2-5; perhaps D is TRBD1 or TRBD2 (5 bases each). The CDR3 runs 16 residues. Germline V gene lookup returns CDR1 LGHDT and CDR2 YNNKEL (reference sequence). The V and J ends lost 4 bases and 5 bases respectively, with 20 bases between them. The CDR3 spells CASSPEGRWRWETQYF. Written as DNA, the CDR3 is TGTGCCAGCAGCCCCGAGGGGCGGTGGCGATGGGAGACCCAGTACTTC.

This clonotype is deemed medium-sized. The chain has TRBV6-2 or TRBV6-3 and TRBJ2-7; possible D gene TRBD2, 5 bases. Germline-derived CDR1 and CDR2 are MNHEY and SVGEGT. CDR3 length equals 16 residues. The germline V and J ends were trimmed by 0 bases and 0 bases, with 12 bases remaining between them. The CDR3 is CASSYSSLAGSYEQYF. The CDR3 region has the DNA TGTGCCAGCAGTTACTCTTCGCTAGCAGGCTCCTACGAGCAGTACTTC.

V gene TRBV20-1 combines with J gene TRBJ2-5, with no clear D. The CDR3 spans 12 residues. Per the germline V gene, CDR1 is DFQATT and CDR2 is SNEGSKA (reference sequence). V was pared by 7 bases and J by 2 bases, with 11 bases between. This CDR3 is CSVRARQETQYF. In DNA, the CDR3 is TGCAGTGTCCGAGCGCGTCAAGAGACCCAGTACTTC.

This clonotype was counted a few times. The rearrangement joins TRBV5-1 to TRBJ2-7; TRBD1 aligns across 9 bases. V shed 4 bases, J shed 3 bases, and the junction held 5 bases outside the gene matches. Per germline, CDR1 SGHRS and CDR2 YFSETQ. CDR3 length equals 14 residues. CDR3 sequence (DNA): TGCGCCAGCAGCAAGGACAGGGGCCTCTACGAGCAGTACTTC. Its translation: CASSKDRGLYEQYF.

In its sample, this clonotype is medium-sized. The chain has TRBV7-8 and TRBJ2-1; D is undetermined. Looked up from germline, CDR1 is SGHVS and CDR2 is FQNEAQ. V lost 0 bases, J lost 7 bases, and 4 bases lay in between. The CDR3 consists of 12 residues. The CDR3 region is CASSLARNEQFF. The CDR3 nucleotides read TGTGCCAGCAGCTTAGCTCGGAATGAGCAGTTCTTC.

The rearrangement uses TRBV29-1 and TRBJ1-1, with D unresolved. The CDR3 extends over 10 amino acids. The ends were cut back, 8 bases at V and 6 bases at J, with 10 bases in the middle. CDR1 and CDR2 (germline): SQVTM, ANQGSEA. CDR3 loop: CSHGGPEAFF. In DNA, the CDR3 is TGCAGCCACGGTGGGCCTGAAGCTTTCTTT.